A single sample gave rise to the 13 T cell receptor beta chains below, sequenced in a study of control samples from healthy donors and cancer patients. Assay: immunoSEQ multiplex PCR; the TCRdb copy retains only in-frame clones and omits some. The table has some 130,000 clones, roughly 90% seen once. The specimen was blood. These receptor sequences come from a woman in her forties or fifties in good health.

The CDR3 region is CASSLTSGITQANYGYTF. The DNA of the CDR3 is TGTGCCAGCAGCTTAACCTCGGGGATTACCCAAGCTAACTATGGCTACACCTTC. The chain is built from TRBV11-2 and TRBJ1-2, with D uncertain. The CDR3 is 18 amino acids. The V end lost 2 bases, the J end lost 0 bases, and 19 bases lay between the germline ends. Germline loops: CDR1 SGHAT, CDR2 FQNNGV.

This clone was detected once. This rearrangement joins TRBV30 to TRBJ1-6, with TRBD1 matching 8 bases. Trimming removed 4 bases from V and 3 bases from J; junction bases left unmatched: 2. CDR3 size: 14 residues. Germline loops: CDR1 GTSNPN, CDR2 SVGIG (reference sequence). The CDR3 nucleotides read TGTGCCTGGACAGGGGGCGGCTATAATTCACCCCTCCACTTT. Residues: CAWTGGGYNSPLHF.

This chain joins TRBV5-1 and TRBJ2-7, with D hard to call. Germline values: CDR1 SGHRS, CDR2 YFSETQ. This CDR3 comprises 12 residues. V gave up 0 bases and J gave up 3 bases, with 4 bases separating them. This chain's CDR3 is CASSLDDYEQYF. The DNA of the CDR3 is TGCGCCAGCAGCTTGGATGACTACGAGCAGTACTTC.

The chain has TRBV7-9 and TRBJ1-1; D call uncertain. Germline CDR1 is SEHNR and CDR2 is FQNEAQ (reference sequence). The CDR3 runs 13 residues. V shed 3 bases and J shed 2 bases, with 7 bases lying between them. The CDR3 DNA sequence: TGTGCCAGCAGCTTCTCACACAACACTGAAGCTTTCTTT. This translates into CASSFSHNTEAFF.

This clone was recorded a few times. The rearrangement links TRBV5-1 to TRBJ2-2; possibly TRBD2 for D (5 bases). Germline CDR1 SGHRS, CDR2 YFSETQ. Trimming stripped 2 bases from V and 4 bases from J, with 15 bases between. The CDR3 covers 16 residues. CDR3 protein: CASSLFLQEATGELFF. The CDR3 nucleotides are TGCGCCAGCAGCTTATTTCTCCAGGAGGCCACCGGGGAGCTGTTTTTT.

The CDR3: CASSHSGQSTDTQYF. CDR3 coding DNA: TGCGCCAGCAGCCATTCGGGACAGAGCACAGATACGCAGTATTTT. V and J are TRBV4-1 and TRBJ2-3, with TRBD1 matching over 7 bases. With V trimmed by 3 bases and J by 0 bases, 3 bases remained unmatched. The length of the CDR3 is 15 residues. Germline assignment: CDR1 MGHRA and CDR2 YSYEKL.

V and J are TRBV7-2 and TRBJ2-1; no clear D. Germline V gene lookup returns CDR1 SGHTA and CDR2 FQGNSA. The CDR3 contains 13 residues. Trimming took 3 bases from V and 5 from J, leaving 8 bases between them. The CDR3 region is CASSFSRNNEQFF. As DNA, the CDR3 is TGTGCCAGCAGCTTCTCCAGAAACAATGAGCAGTTCTTC.

The rearrangement joins TRBV19 to TRBJ1-2; TRBD1 matches 7 bases. The J segment lost 6 bases and the V segment lost 1 base, leaving 8 bases of the junction unmatched. Looked up from germline, CDR1 is LNHDA and CDR2 is SQIVND (reference sequence). The CDR3 is 15 residues long. CDR3 sequence: CASSIGRSDRDGYTF. Here the CDR3 DNA reads TGTGCCAGTAGTATAGGTCGGAGCGACAGGGATGGCTACACCTTC.

This chain uses TRBV3-1 (or the pseudogene TRBV3-2) with TRBJ2-2; 10 bases match TRBD2. The CDR3 totals 16 residues. V shed 1 base and J 10 bases; nucleotides not matched to a gene: 9. Per the germline V gene, CDR1 is LGHDT and CDR2 is YNNKEL (reference sequence). The chain's CDR3 is CASSQGDGTSDEELFF. CDR3 DNA: TGTGCCAGCAGCCAAGGAGACGGGACTAGCGACGAGGAGCTGTTTTTT.

This clone appeared a single time. The chain employs TRBV7-9 and TRBJ2-5; D ambiguous. Germline V CDR1 and CDR2: SEHNR, FQNEAQ (reference sequence). V was clipped by 0 bases and J by 3 bases, with 8 bases between them. The CDR3 loop spans 14 amino acids. The CDR3 region is CASSLAFREETQYF. The CDR3 nucleotides are TGTGCCAGCAGCTTAGCCTTTCGGGAAGAGACCCAGTACTTC.

The chain combines TRBV6-2 or TRBV6-3 with TRBJ1-5, with 11 positions matching TRBD1. This CDR3 comprises 14 residues. Germline CDR1 is MNHEY and CDR2 is SVGEGT. The junction had 3 bases not matched to a gene; V was cut back by 5 bases and J by 6 bases. CDR3 amino acids: CASSGGQGAQPQHF. The DNA of the CDR3 is TGTGCCAGCAGTGGTGGACAGGGGGCTCAGCCCCAGCATTTT.

The chain employs TRBV6-6 and TRBJ2-3; D is ambiguous. The CDR3 has 14 residues. The germline V gene has CDR1 MNHNY and CDR2 SVGAGI (reference sequence). V shed 0 bases and J shed 2 bases, with 6 bases lying between them. The CDR3 loop reads CASSYSYFTDTQYF. The CDR3 nucleotides read TGTGCCAGCAGTTACTCGTACTTCACAGATACGCAGTATTTT.

A word on this clone: Mismatch with germline at one junction end may stem from a read error. The rearrangement joins TRBV7-7 to TRBJ2-1; D unresolved. This CDR3 has 13 amino acids. Germline V gives CDR1 SSHAT, CDR2 FNYEAQ (reference sequence). CDR3 DNA: TGTGCTAGCAGCTTATGGCCGCACAATGAGCAGTTCTTC. Protein: CASSLWPHNEQFF.